This T cell receptor (beta chain) comes out of a study of blood T cell repertoires in COVID-19. On the study more broadly: COVID-19 samples, acute and convalescent, were from the United States, Italy and Spain. In each case, the material was cDNA or gDNA derived from T cells, B-cell-depleted T cells, or PBMCs.

This CDR3 has 13 amino acids. Germline V gene data show CDR1 as SNHLY and CDR2 as FYNNEI. V dropped 5 bases and J dropped 6 bases, with 11 bases sitting between them. Repertoires were generated with immunoSEQ multiplex PCR, while TCRdb's copy carries only in-frame clones and drops some. Here the sample spans approximately 53,000 clones, less than 90% being singletons. Sequencing was performed on peripheral blood. The V call is TRBV2, the J call TRBJ1-5; tentative D call: TRBD1 (6 bases). The sequence was obtained from a human donor in a cohort sampled during active COVID-19. CDR3 sequence (DNA): TGTGCCAGCAGTCTGGACAGTGGTCAGCCCCAGCATTTT. As protein: CASSLDSGQPQHF.